This T cell receptor (beta chain) is from a study of prognosis after radiotherapy for stage I lung cancer. About the research overall: Participants consisted of stage I non-small cell lung cancer patients, who were enrolled between early 2018 and 2019. Without exception, patients with non-small cell lung cancer were deemed medically inoperable. Some 14 men and over five women, aged about 53 to 95 and with a median age of about 74 years, made up the patients.

In regard to this clonotype: No antigen is known for it.

V was pared by 0 bases and J by 4 bases, with 17 bases between. CDR3 length equals 16 residues. Germline loops: CDR1 SGDLS, CDR2 YYNGEE. Two rounds of multiplex PCR amplified TCR beta CDR3 from genomic DNA. TRBV and TRBJ genes each had their own specific primers in first-round PCR. Each CDR3 protein is one row after TCRdb ran MiXCR on the multiplex PCR reads. The sample carries 13,000 to 15,000 distinct CDR3 sequences, approximately 55% recorded once. General observations from the study: Patients who developed distant metastases had lower Shannon entropy after stereotactic body radiation therapy.

This rearrangement joins TRBV9 to TRBJ2-7, with D tentatively TRBD2 (5 bases). The starting material was PBMCs, obtained before or after stereotactic body radiation therapy (not recorded which). The sequence came from a donor aged 50 or older with non-small cell lung cancer. In DNA, the CDR3 is TGTGCCAGCAGCGTAGGAGCGGCCCCATTTAGATACGAGCAGTACTTC. Its protein product is CASSVGAAPFRYEQYF.